Sequencing of this T cell receptor beta chain was carried out in a study of response to subunit inactivated influenza vaccine. Each CDR3 protein is one row after TCRdb ran MiXCR on the RT-PCR reads. The sample includes under 200,000 distinct CDR3 sequences, around 10% of them seen just once. Study findings and constraints: The authors suggested that every seasonal influenza vaccination recruits few new T cells.

This clonotype was detected ten times or more. Its specificity is unknown. The TCR originated in a man aged 50-75 years who received an inactivated influenza vaccine. Sample: CD8+ T cells sorted from PBMCs, taken roughly 24 months after vaccination.

The CDR3 bases are TGCGCCAGCAGCCCAGCCGGGACAGAGGTTGGAAACACCATATATTTT. As protein: CASSPAGTEVGNTIYF. V gene TRBV5-1 combines with J gene TRBJ1-3; 7 bases line up with TRBD1. CDR3 length: 16 amino acids. Germline values: CDR1 SGHRS, CDR2 YFSETQ. The junction had 10 bases not matched to a gene; V was cut back by 4 bases and J by 3 bases. The whole variable domain, filled in from reference TRBV5-1 and TRBJ1-3, reads KAGVTQTPRYLIKTRGQQVTLSCSPISGHRSVSWYQQTPGQGLQFLFEYFSETQRNKGNFPGRFSGRQFSNSRSEMNVSTLELGDSALYLCASSPAGTEVGNTIYFGEGSWLTVV.